The T cell receptor beta chain described here comes from a study of CD8 T cells in Susac syndrome. The control participants were healthy donors, and these controls were matched with respect to both age and sex. V gave up 5 bases and J gave up 8 bases; unmatched junction bases: 10. CDR1 is MNHNS and CDR2 is SASEGT in the germline V gene. This CDR3 region has 14 residues. The RNA input was roughly 0.45 to 1 ug, and it was reverse transcribed with random hexamers. One entry per CDR3 protein results from TCRdb running MiXCR on the immunoSEQ multiplex PCR reads. This sample has 130,000 to 150,000 distinct CDR3 sequences, with approximately 94% found just once. Points from the study as a whole: In its TCR sequencing and HLA analysis, the study acknowledged that the number of individuals was relatively small.

On this clonotype: The antigen is undetermined.

The sample consisted of CD4+ T cells from PBMCs. The V gene is TRBV6-1, the J gene TRBJ1-2; TRBD1 agrees at 8 bases. The TCR was taken from a human donor in good health. The CDR3 coding sequence is TGTGCCAGCAGTAATAGAGACAGGGGTGAAGGCTACACCTTC. It is translated as CASSNRDRGEGYTF.